These 10 T cell receptor beta chains share one sample of origin, sequenced in a study of cytomegalovirus exposure and HLA in healthy donors. A multiplex PCR was run with 60 Vbeta primers and 13 Jbeta primers. TCRdb's table, derived via immunoSEQ multiplex PCR, lists solely in-frame clones and lacks some. The sample has about 200,000 clones, about 78% seen once. The sequencing sample was made of PBMCs. The source of these receptors is a woman in her 30s in good health and CMV-seronegative.

There are a few counts of this clone. V usage is TRBV7-2 and J usage is TRBJ2-3; D call uncertain. The CDR3 has 13 amino acids. Germline CDR1 reads SGHTA; CDR2 reads FQGNSA. V was trimmed by 1 base and J by 4 bases, leaving 6 bases between them. This chain's CDR3 is CASSLERPDTQYF. As DNA, the CDR3 is TGTGCCAGCAGCTTAGAGAGGCCAGATACGCAGTATTTT.

The chain joins TRBV19 to TRBJ2-7; D remains ambiguous. The germline V gene has CDR1 LNHDA and CDR2 SQIVND (reference sequence). The CDR3 consists of 13 residues. Trimming removed 5 bases at V and 1 base at J, with 9 bases between. Here the CDR3 DNA reads TGTGCCAGTAGTCTTTGGCTTTCCTACGAGCAGTACTTC. This codes for CASSLWLSYEQYF.

This sequence joins TRBV27 and TRBJ2-7; 11 bases are shared with TRBD1. Unmatched junction bases numbered 4, after V lost 5 bases and J lost 4 bases. This CDR3 spans 14 amino acids. Germline CDR1 is MNHEY and CDR2 is SMNVEV (reference sequence). This chain's CDR3 is CASSRGQGGYEQYF. DNA for the CDR3: TGTGCCAGCAGTCGGGGACAGGGGGGATACGAGCAGTACTTC.

Here the CDR3 reads CASRGRGAAEAFF. The CDR3 coding sequence is TGTGCCAGTAGGGGCAGGGGCGCGGCTGAAGCTTTCTTT. This chain uses TRBV19 with TRBJ1-1; weak D call: TRBD1 (6 bases). This CDR3 contains 13 residues. Looked up from germline, CDR1 is LNHDA and CDR2 is SQIVND (reference sequence). Trimming left V 6 bases short and J 6 bases short, with 14 bases between.

The chain has TRBV7-2 and TRBJ2-7, with no clear D. The V end was cut by 3 bases, the J end by 2 bases, with 8 bases between. The CDR3 totals 13 residues. The germline CDR1 and CDR2 sequences are SGHTA and FQGNSA. This CDR3 reads CASSLLLTYEQYF. The CDR3 DNA sequence: TGTGCCAGCAGCTTGTTACTTACCTACGAGCAGTACTTC.

The chain is built from TRBV4-1 and TRBJ1-5; 7 nucleotides align to TRBD1. Germline CDR1 is MGHRA and CDR2 is YSYEKL. The length of the CDR3 is 15 residues. V lost 3 bases and J lost 4; bases outside the gene matches: 6. In DNA form, the CDR3 reads TGCGCCAGCAGCCAGGTTGGGACAGCGAATCAGCCCCAGCATTTT. This gives the protein CASSQVGTANQPQHF.

V gene TRBV13 combines with J gene TRBJ2-1; tentatively, D is TRBD2 (6 bases). The CDR3 has 14 amino acids. Trimming removed 3 bases at V and 5 bases at J, with 11 bases between. From germline, CDR1 is PRHDT and CDR2 FYEKMQ (reference sequence). The CDR3 DNA sequence: TGTGCCAGCAGCTTTCTGACTAGTAACAATGAGCAGTTCTTC. The encoded protein is CASSFLTSNNEQFF.

The chain has TRBV7-9 and TRBJ1-1; a weak D match, TRBD1 (6 bases). The CDR3 loop spans 15 amino acids. V dropped 5 bases and J dropped 1 base, with 14 bases sitting between them. Germline CDR1 reads SEHNR; CDR2 reads FQNEAQ (reference sequence). CDR3 DNA sequence: TGTGCCAGCAGCGGAAGAGGACAGAAGAACACTGAAGCTTTCTTT. Its translation is CASSGRGQKNTEAFF.

This clone was observed once. The gene calls are TRBV9 and TRBJ1-1, with 7 bases identical to TRBD1. V gave up 0 bases and J gave up 4 bases; unmatched junction bases: 0. The germline CDR1 and CDR2 sequences are SGDLS and YYNGEE. This CDR3 is built from 13 residues. The CDR3 spells CASSVGQGTEAFF. CDR3 in DNA: TGTGCCAGCAGCGTAGGACAGGGCACTGAAGCTTTCTTT.

The chain combines TRBV19 with TRBJ1-5; D uncertain. The CDR3 covers 14 residues. Trimming pared 10 bases from V and 0 bases from J, leaving 13 bases between. In germline, CDR1 is LNHDA, CDR2 SQIVND (reference sequence). The CDR3 nucleotides read TGTGCCACCCATCCGAGAATTAGCAATCAGCCCCAGCATTTT. The encoded protein is CATHPRISNQPQHF.